These 9 T cell receptor beta chains share one sample of origin, sequenced in a study of radiotherapy plus CTLA-4 blockade in lung cancer. TCRdb's copy holds only in-frame clones and misses some; the assay was immunoSEQ multiplex PCR. The sample carries roughly 57,000 clones, just under 85% recorded once. The sequences come from peripheral blood, collected from a patient treated with radiotherapy plus ipilimumab. These receptors were obtained from a human donor with non-small cell lung cancer whose response to radiotherapy plus ipilimumab could not be evaluated.

A few counts support this clone. The chain uses TRBV5-8 and TRBJ1-6; D remains ambiguous. Trimming left V 4 bases short and J 5 bases short, with 13 bases between. The germline CDR1 and CDR2 sequences are SGHTS and YDEGEE. This CDR3 has 15 amino acids. This CDR3 is CASSMRVADNSPLHF. CDR3 nucleotides: TGTGCCAGCAGCATGAGGGTAGCGGATAATTCACCCCTCCACTTT.

The V and J genes are TRBV6-5 and TRBJ2-5; tentatively, D is TRBD2 (5 bases). The V end lost 6 bases, the J end lost 7 bases, and 15 bases lay between the germline ends. The CDR3 extends over 13 amino acids. Germline V gene lookup returns CDR1 MNHEY and CDR2 SVGAGI. The CDR3 region is CASSRTVPGTQYF. The DNA for the CDR3 is TGTGCCAGCAGCCGGACTGTCCCGGGGACCCAGTACTTC.

This chain uses TRBV7-2 with TRBJ2-7, with 7 bases that match TRBD1. The CDR3 length is 15 residues. Per germline, CDR1 SGHTA and CDR2 FQGNSA. Trimming took 1 base from V and 2 from J; bases not matched to a gene: 5. The CDR3 coding sequence is TGTGCCAGCAGCTTAGGTTTGACAGGGACCTACGAGCAGTACTTC. This translates into CASSLGLTGTYEQYF.

The chain joins TRBV4-3 to TRBJ2-3; 9 bases line up with TRBD2. Germline lookup yields CDR1 LGHNA and CDR2 YSLEER. With V trimmed by 0 bases and J by 7 bases, 5 bases remained unmatched. The CDR3 has 15 residues. The CDR3 loop is CASSQDRLAGHTQYF. CDR3 DNA: TGCGCCAGCAGCCAAGATAGGCTAGCGGGGCATACGCAGTATTTT.

V usage is TRBV28 and J usage is TRBJ1-2; unclear D gene. V gave up 4 bases and J gave up 4 bases, with 10 bases separating them. The V gene's germline CDR1 is MDHEN and CDR2 SYDVKM. The CDR3 is 13 residues long. The CDR3: CASSSRTSYGYTF. The CDR3 DNA reads as TGTGCCAGCAGTTCCCGGACTTCCTATGGCTACACCTTC.

The chain has TRBV7-8 and TRBJ1-1, with a weak D call TRBD1 (5 bases). Germline V gene data show CDR1 as SGHVS and CDR2 as FQNEAQ. CDR3 length equals 16 residues. V lost 2 bases and J lost 1, with 14 bases in between. The CDR3 DNA follows: TGTGCCAGCAGCTTAAGGAGGGGTTCTACGAACACTGAAGCTTTCTTT. It translates to CASSLRRGSTNTEAFF.

The rearrangement joins TRBV5-8 to TRBJ1-5, with a tentative D call TRBD1 (6 bases). This CDR3 comprises 14 residues. CDR1 is SGHTS and CDR2 is YDEGEE in the germline V gene. The germline V and J ends were trimmed by 0 bases and 7 bases, with 11 bases remaining between them. Here the CDR3 reads CASSLAGGGQPQHF. For the CDR3, the DNA is TGTGCCAGCAGCTTGGCGGGGGGGGGCCAGCCCCAGCATTTT.

This clone is categorized as medium-sized. V gene TRBV7-9 combines with J gene TRBJ2-1; TRBD1 aligns across 9 bases. CDR1 is SEHNR and CDR2 is FQNEAQ in the germline V gene (reference sequence). The V and J ends lost 5 bases and 6 bases, in that order; junction bases with no gene match: 11. The CDR3 runs to 16 residues. The CDR3 protein is CASSGMTGGSGNEQFF. In DNA form, the CDR3 reads TGTGCCAGCAGCGGAATGACAGGGGGGTCCGGCAATGAGCAGTTCTTC.

V is TRBV28 and J is TRBJ1-5; possible D gene TRBD1, 6 bases. V was pared by 0 bases and J by 6 bases, with 6 bases between. Looked up from germline, CDR1 is MDHEN and CDR2 is SYDVKM. The CDR3 length is 13 residues. CDR3: CASSLWGAQPQHF. CDR3 DNA: TGTGCCAGCAGTTTATGGGGGGCTCAGCCCCAGCATTTT.